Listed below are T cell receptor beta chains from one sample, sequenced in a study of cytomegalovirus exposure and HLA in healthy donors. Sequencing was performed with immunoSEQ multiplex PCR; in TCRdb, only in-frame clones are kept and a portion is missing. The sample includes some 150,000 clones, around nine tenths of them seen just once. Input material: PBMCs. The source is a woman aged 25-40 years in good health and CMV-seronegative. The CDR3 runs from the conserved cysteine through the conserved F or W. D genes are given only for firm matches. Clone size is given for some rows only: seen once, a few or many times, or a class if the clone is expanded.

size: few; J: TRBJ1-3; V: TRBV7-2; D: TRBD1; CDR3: CASTDRGSGNTIYF; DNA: TGTGCCAGCACTGACAGGGGGTCAGGAAACACCATATATTTT
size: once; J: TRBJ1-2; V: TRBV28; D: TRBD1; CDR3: CASTPGTGRDGYTF; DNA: TGTGCCAGTACCCCCGGGACAGGGAGAGATGGCTACACCTTC
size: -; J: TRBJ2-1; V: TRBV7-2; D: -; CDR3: CASSPVGRSGIYNEQFF; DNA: TGTGCCAGCAGCCCAGTCGGTAGATCGGGGATCTACAATGAGCAGTTCTTC
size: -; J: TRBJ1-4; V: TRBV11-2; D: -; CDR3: CASSFWGLNEKLFF; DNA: TGTGCCAGCAGCTTTTGGGGACTTAATGAAAAACTGTTTTTT
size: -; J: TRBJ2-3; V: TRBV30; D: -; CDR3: CGLGASPQYF; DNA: TGTGGCCTGGGGGCAAGTCCGCAGTATTTT
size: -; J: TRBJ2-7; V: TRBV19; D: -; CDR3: CASSAPGKTYEQYF; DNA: TGTGCCAGTAGTGCACCAGGGAAAACCTACGAGCAGTACTTC
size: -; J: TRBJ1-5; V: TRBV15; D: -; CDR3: CATSRDLFVGGSNQPQHF; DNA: TGTGCCACCAGCAGAGATCTCTTCGTCGGGGGTTCAAATCAGCCCCAGCATTTT
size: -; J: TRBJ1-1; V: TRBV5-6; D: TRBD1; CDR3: CASSTDRTGPEAFF; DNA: TGTGCCAGCAGCACGGACAGGACGGGGCCTGAAGCTTTCTTT
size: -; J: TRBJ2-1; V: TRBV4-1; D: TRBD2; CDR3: CASSPIAGGHNEQFF; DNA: TGCGCCAGCAGCCCCATAGCGGGAGGGCATAATGAGCAGTTCTTC
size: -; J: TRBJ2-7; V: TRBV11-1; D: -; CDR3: CASSFEAGENYEQYF; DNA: TGTGCCAGCAGCTTTGAGGCCGGGGAAAACTACGAGCAGTACTTC
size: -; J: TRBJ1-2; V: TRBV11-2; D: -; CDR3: CASSLGLDYGYTF; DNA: TGTGCCAGCAGCTTAGGGCTCGACTATGGCTACACCTTC
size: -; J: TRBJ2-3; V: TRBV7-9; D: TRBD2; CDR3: CASRPPTSGYTDTQYF; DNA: TGTGCCAGCAGACCCCCGACTAGCGGCTACACAGATACGCAGTATTTT
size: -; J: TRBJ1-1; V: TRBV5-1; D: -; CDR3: CASSSPTFGEAFF; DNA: TGCGCCAGCAGCTCGCCGACTTTCGGTGAAGCTTTCTTT
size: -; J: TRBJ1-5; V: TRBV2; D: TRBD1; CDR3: CASSDRDQPQHF; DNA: TGTGCCAGCAGCGACAGGGATCAGCCCCAGCATTTT
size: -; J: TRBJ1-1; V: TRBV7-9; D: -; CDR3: CASSLVVFRGEAFF; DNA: TGTGCCAGCAGCTTAGTGGTATTTAGGGGTGAAGCTTTCTTT
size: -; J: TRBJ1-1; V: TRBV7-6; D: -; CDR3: CASSLTGMNTEAFF; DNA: TGTGCCAGCAGCTTAACAGGCATGAACACTGAAGCTTTCTTT
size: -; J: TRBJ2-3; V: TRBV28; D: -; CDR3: CASSWSPLGSDTQYF; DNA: TGTGCCAGCAGTTGGTCCCCTTTGGGCTCAGATACGCAGTATTTT
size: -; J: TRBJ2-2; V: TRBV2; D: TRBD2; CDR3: CASSEALAGVTGELFF; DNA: TGTGCCAGCAGCGAGGCACTAGCGGGAGTTACCGGGGAGCTGTTTTTT
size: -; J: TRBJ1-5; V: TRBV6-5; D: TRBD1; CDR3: CASSYSRGDQPQHF; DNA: TGTGCCAGCAGTTACTCCAGGGGGGATCAGCCCCAGCATTTT
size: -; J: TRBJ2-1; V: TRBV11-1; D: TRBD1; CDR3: CASSTRDRARDEQFF; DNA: TGTGCCAGCAGCACCCGGGACAGGGCGCGCGATGAGCAGTTCTTC
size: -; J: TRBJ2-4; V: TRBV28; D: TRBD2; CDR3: CASSSGLAGGIAKNIQYF; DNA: TGTGCCAGCAGTTCGGGACTAGCGGGAGGGATAGCCAAAAACATTCAGTACTTC
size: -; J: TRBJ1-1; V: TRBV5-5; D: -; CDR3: CASSLPLMGPPPEAFF; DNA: TGTGCCAGCAGCTTACCCCTTATGGGCCCTCCGCCTGAAGCTTTCTTT
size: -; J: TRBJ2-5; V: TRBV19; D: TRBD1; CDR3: CASAVSRGLTETQYF; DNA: TGTGCCAGTGCAGTCTCCAGGGGGCTGACGGAGACCCAGTACTTC
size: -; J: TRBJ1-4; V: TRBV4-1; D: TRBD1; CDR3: CASSQDAGTGDVDEKLFF; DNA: TGCGCCAGCAGCCAAGATGCGGGGACAGGGGACGTTGATGAAAAACTGTTTTTT
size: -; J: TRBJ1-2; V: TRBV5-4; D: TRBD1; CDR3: CASSLTGVDGYTF; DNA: TGTGCCAGCAGCTTGACAGGGGTCGATGGCTACACCTTC
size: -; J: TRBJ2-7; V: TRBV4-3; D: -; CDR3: CASSQAQGPYEQYF; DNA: TGCGCCAGCAGCCAGGCTCAGGGTCCCTACGAGCAGTACTTC
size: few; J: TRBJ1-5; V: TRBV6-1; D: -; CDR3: CASRRGGFRPQHF; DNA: TGTGCCAGCAGGAGGGGGGGATTCCGACCCCAGCATTTT
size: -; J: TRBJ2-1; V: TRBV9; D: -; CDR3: CASSVKGTMSGHEQFF; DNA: TGTGCCAGCAGCGTTAAAGGGACAATGTCCGGCCATGAGCAGTTCTTC
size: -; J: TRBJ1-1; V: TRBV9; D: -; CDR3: CASTSIGGEAFF; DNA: TGTGCCAGCACCTCAATAGGGGGTGAAGCTTTCTTT
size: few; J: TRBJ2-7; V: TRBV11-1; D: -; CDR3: CASSFTAGSYEQYF; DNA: TGTGCCAGCAGCTTCACGGCAGGCTCCTACGAGCAGTACTTC
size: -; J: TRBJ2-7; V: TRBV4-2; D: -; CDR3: CASSQDIGDFYEQYF; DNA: TGTGCCAGCAGCCAAGATATCGGGGATTTCTACGAGCAGTACTTC
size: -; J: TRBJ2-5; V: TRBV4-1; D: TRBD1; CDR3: CASSLEPGGREQYF; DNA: TGCGCCAGCAGCCTTGAGCCAGGGGGCAGGGAGCAGTACTTC
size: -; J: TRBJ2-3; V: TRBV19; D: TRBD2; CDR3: CASGLAGLTDTQYF; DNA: TGTGCCAGTGGACTAGCGGGACTCACAGATACGCAGTATTTT
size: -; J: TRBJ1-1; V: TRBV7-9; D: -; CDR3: CASSRVGQNTEAFF; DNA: TGTGCCAGCAGCCGGGTGGGGCAGAACACTGAAGCTTTCTTT
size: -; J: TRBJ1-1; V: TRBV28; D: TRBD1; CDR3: CASNTGGRIAFF; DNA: TGTGCCAGCAATACAGGGGGCCGAATCGCTTTCTTT
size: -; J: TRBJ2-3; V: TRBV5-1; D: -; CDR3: CASSLAGGVNTDTQYF; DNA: TGCGCCAGCAGCTTGGCCGGCGGGGTGAACACAGATACGCAGTATTTT
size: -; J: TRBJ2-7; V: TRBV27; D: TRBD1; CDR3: CASSPLPQGGEQYF; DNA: TGTGCCAGCAGTCCACTACCACAGGGGGGCGAGCAGTACTTC
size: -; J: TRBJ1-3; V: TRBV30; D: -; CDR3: CAWSENGLSSGNTIYF; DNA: TGTGCCTGGAGTGAAAACGGTTTGAGCTCTGGAAACACCATATATTTT
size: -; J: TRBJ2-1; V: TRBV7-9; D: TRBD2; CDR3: CASRFTSGNYNEQFF; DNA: TGTGCCAGCAGATTTACGAGCGGGAACTACAATGAGCAGTTCTTC
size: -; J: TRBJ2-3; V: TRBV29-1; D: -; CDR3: CSAVPRGDTQYF; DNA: TGCAGCGCGGTGCCTAGGGGAGATACGCAGTATTTT
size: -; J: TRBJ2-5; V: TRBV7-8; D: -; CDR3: CASSLIGVRETQYF; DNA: TGTGCCAGCAGCCTCATAGGGGTTCGAGAGACCCAGTACTTC
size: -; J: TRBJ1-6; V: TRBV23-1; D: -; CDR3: CASSQSKAGRLASPLHF; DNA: TGCGCCAGCAGTCAAAGTAAAGCGGGGAGACTGGCTTCACCCCTCCACTTT
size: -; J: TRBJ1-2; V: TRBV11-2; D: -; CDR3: CASSFRDTKREGYTF; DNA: TGTGCCAGCAGCTTCCGGGACACTAAAAGAGAGGGCTACACCTTC
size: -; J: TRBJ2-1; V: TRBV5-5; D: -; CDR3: CASLLAPSYEQFF; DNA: TGTGCCAGCCTGCTAGCTCCCTCGTATGAGCAGTTCTTC
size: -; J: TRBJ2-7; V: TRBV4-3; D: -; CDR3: CASSQQDTSSYEQYF; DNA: TGCGCCAGCAGCCAACAGGACACCTCCTCCTACGAGCAGTACTTC
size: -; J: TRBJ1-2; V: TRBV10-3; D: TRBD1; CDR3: CAISMDRDYGYTF; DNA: TGTGCCATCAGTATGGACAGGGACTATGGCTACACCTTC
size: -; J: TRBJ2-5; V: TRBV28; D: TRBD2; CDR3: CASSREGPGKETQYF; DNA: TGTGCCAGCAGCCGGGAGGGGCCCGGGAAAGAGACCCAGTACTTC
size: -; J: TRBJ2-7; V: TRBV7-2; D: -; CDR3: CASSPEAGGPLEQYF; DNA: TGTGCCAGCAGCCCTGAGGCCGGTGGCCCCCTCGAGCAGTACTTC
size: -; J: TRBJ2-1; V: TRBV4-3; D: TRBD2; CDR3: CASSQDRGGGGFF; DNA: TGCGCCAGCAGCCAAGATCGTGGCGGGGGGGGGTTCTTC
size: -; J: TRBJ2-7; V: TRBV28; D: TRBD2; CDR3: CASSPHTSDYYEQYF; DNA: TGTGCCAGCAGTCCCCACACTAGCGATTACTACGAGCAGTACTTC
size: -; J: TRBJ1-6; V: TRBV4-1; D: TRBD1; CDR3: CASSLGQGGDSPLHF; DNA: TGCGCCAGCAGCTTGGGACAGGGGGGTGATTCACCCCTCCACTTT
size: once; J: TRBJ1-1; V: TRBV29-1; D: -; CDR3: CSVVQYTEAFF; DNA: TGCAGCGTTGTTCAATACACTGAAGCTTTCTTT
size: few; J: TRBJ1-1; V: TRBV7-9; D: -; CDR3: CASRSGVTEAFF; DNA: TGTGCCAGCAGGTCCGGGGTTACTGAAGCTTTCTTT
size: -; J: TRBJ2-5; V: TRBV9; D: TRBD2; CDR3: CASSVSGISETQYF; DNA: TGTGCCAGCAGCGTCAGCGGGATTTCAGAGACCCAGTACTTC